Given below is one TCR beta chain in context. V shed 3 bases and J 4 bases; nucleotides not matched to a gene: 1. The CDR3 is made up of 13 amino acids. Germline V CDR1 and CDR2: SGHDN, FVKESK. TCRbeta library preparation incorporated unique molecular identifiers. Using its own MiXCR run on the PCR reads, TCRdb lists one record per CDR3 protein. The sample lists about 870,000 distinct CDR3 sequences; 16% were seen once. This sample was included in a study of T-cell reconstitution after alpha-beta-depleted transplantation in children. The chain links TRBV14 to TRBJ1-2, with TRBD1 matching over 8 bases. Material: PBMCs, mostly from graft donor cells, obtained 360 days after TCRalphabeta/CD19-depleted stem cell transplant. This clonotype was sampled from a male patient younger than 18 who had a stem cell transplant for acute lymphoblastic leukemia, so the T cells may come from the graft donor. The CDR3 coding sequence is TGTGCCAGCAGCCAGGGACAGGTCTATGGCTACACCTTC. Translating gives CASSQGQVYGYTF.